Listed here are 27 T cell receptor beta chains from one sample, sequenced in a study of T cell responses to AZD1222 COVID-19 vaccine. Clones were read by immunoSEQ multiplex PCR, and TCRdb kept only the in-frame ones, dropping some. The repertoire holds about 260,000 clones, with just over 90% as singletons. The sequences come from peripheral blood, collected on day 0 of AZD1222 vaccination. These receptors all stem from an adult in good health.

The chain carries TRBV4-1 and TRBJ1-1, with D tentatively TRBD1 (5 bases). Germline V lookup: CDR1 MGHRA, CDR2 YSYEKL. V shed 3 bases and J shed 4 bases, with 9 bases lying between them. The CDR3 contains 13 residues. The CDR3 region has the DNA TGCGCCAGCAGCCAGCCCAGGGCCACTGAAGCTTTCTTT. Residues: CASSQPRATEAFF.

The V call is TRBV24-1, the J call TRBJ1-5, with D perhaps TRBD1 (5 bases). CDR1 KGHDR and CDR2 SFDVKD come from the germline V gene. Trimming shortened V by 4 bases and J by 4 bases, and 13 bases separated the two germline ends. This CDR3 is built from 15 residues. In DNA form, the CDR3 reads TGTGCCACCAGTGACCCGGGGGAGGTAAATCAGCCCCAGCATTTT. Its translation is CATSDPGEVNQPQHF.

J is TRBJ2-7 and V is TRBV12-3 or TRBV12-4; 9 bases map to TRBD1. With 4 bases clipped from V and 7 bases from J, the junction kept 5 bases outside the gene matches. CDR3 length: 13 amino acids. The CDR3 DNA is TGTGCCAGCAGTTGGACAGGGGACCGGGAGCAGTACTTC. The encoded protein is CASSWTGDREQYF.

V usage is TRBV10-2 and J usage is TRBJ1-1; 9 nucleotides match TRBD1. The CDR3 is 13 amino acids. Trimming cost V 9 bases and J 5 bases; bases outside gene matches: 7. Germline CDR1 is WSHSY and CDR2 is SAAADI. CDR3 sequence: CASGTGKRTEAFF. CDR3 coding DNA: TGCGCCAGTGGGACAGGGAAGAGGACTGAAGCTTTCTTT.

J is TRBJ1-2 and V is TRBV29-1, with 11 bases lining up with TRBD1. Per the germline V gene, CDR1 is SQVTM and CDR2 is ANQGSEA. This CDR3 has 12 residues. Trimming cost V 6 bases and J 7 bases; bases outside gene matches: 4. CDR3 sequence (DNA): TGCAGCGTCGCCGGGACAGGGGGTGGCTACACCTTC. It is translated as CSVAGTGGGYTF.

In the case of this clone: This sample includes further DNA sequences coding for the same CDR3. This chain joins TRBV5-1 and TRBJ2-7, with D perhaps matching TRBD1 (5 bases). Trimming removed 2 bases at V and 3 bases at J, with 6 bases between. Germline V gives CDR1 SGHRS, CDR2 YFSETQ. CDR3 length equals 12 residues. CDR3 nucleotide sequence: TGCGCCAGCAGCTTAGGGGACTACGAGCAGTACTTC. Residues: CASSLGDYEQYF.

The chain uses TRBV2 and TRBJ1-1; D unclear. Germline-derived CDR1 and CDR2 are SNHLY and FYNNEI. Trimming removed 3 bases from V and 1 base from J, with 6 bases in between. This CDR3 comprises 13 residues. This CDR3 is CASSEAPNTEAFF. CDR3 bases: TGTGCCAGCAGTGAGGCCCCGAACACTGAAGCTTTCTTT.

The V and J genes are TRBV5-6 and TRBJ1-1; no definite D call. The CDR3 totals 14 residues. The V end was cut by 1 base, the J end by 9 bases, with 16 bases between. CDR1 and CDR2 from the germline V gene are SGHDT and YYEEEE. The CDR3 region is CASSLPAGGYQAFF. The CDR3 DNA is TGTGCCAGCAGCTTGCCGGCAGGCGGATATCAAGCTTTCTTT.

CDR3 loop: CASGQGASEQYF. Written as DNA, the CDR3 is TGCGCCAGCGGTCAGGGGGCGAGCGAGCAGTACTTC. The J gene is TRBJ2-7, the V gene TRBV10-2, with 8 bases fitting TRBD1. CDR1 WSHSY and CDR2 SAAADI come from the germline V gene. The CDR3 is made up of 12 amino acids. After removal of 8 bases from V and 6 bases from J, the junction contained 6 bases not matched to a gene.

The J gene is TRBJ2-1, the V gene TRBV11-2; D might be TRBD1 (7 bases). From germline, CDR1 is SGHAT and CDR2 FQNNGV. V lost 6 bases and J lost 9, with 18 bases in between. The CDR3 contains 14 residues. The DNA of the CDR3 is TGTGCCAGCAGGGCAATCAGGGGGGACGGTGAGCAGTTCTTC. Protein product: CASRAIRGDGEQFF.

The V call is TRBV16, the J call TRBJ1-1; a possible D gene is TRBD1 (6 bases). This CDR3 spans 14 amino acids. Germline V lookup: CDR1 KGHSY, CDR2 FQNENV. The V end was cut by 4 bases, the J end by 1 base, with 10 bases between. The CDR3 DNA reads as TGTGCCAGCAGCCCGGGACACTCGAACACTGAAGCTTTCTTT. Translating it yields CASSPGHSNTEAFF.

This clone was seen a handful of times. The rearrangement links TRBV6-5 to TRBJ1-1; D is ambiguous. This CDR3 has 15 amino acids. The V gene lost 0 bases and the J gene lost 0 bases, with 8 bases spanning the gap. Germline CDR1 MNHEY, CDR2 SVGAGI. The CDR3 coding sequence is TGTGCCAGCAGTTACTCGATCACAGTGAACACTGAAGCTTTCTTT. This codes for CASSYSITVNTEAFF.

The chain employs TRBV2 and TRBJ2-7; a weak D match, TRBD2 (6 bases). V lost 6 bases and J lost 6, with 12 bases in between. The V gene's germline CDR1 is SNHLY and CDR2 FYNNEI. The CDR3 sequence is 12 residues long. For the CDR3, the DNA is TGTGCCAGCAGGGCGGGGACGACCGAGCAGTACTTC. Protein product: CASRAGTTEQYF.

The V and J genes are TRBV28 and TRBJ2-7; D may match TRBD1 or TRBD2 (5 bases each). The CDR3 contains 12 residues. CDR1 and CDR2 from the germline V gene are MDHEN and SYDVKM. Trimming shortened V by 6 bases and J by 3 bases, and 9 bases separated the two germline ends. The CDR3 sequence is CASRGTYYEQYF. In nucleotides, the CDR3 is TGTGCCAGCAGGGGGACCTACTACGAGCAGTACTTC.

This chain links TRBV2 with TRBJ1-1, with a possible D match to TRBD1 (5 bases). Trimming took 7 bases from V and 3 from J, leaving 12 bases between them. Germline V CDR1 and CDR2: SNHLY, FYNNEI. CDR3 length: 13 amino acids. CDR3 in DNA: TGTGCCAGCAAGGGACGTCGTGACACTGAAGCTTTCTTT. Residues: CASKGRRDTEAFF.

The chain links TRBV28 to TRBJ1-2, with D unclear. The V end was cut by 7 bases, the J end by 1 base, with 16 bases between. Germline V lookup: CDR1 MDHEN, CDR2 SYDVKM. The CDR3 runs to 15 residues. In nucleotides, the CDR3 is TGTGCCAGCATCGATAGTGGAATCATTAACTATGGCTACACCTTC. It encodes CASIDSGIINYGYTF.

In nucleotides, the CDR3 is TGTGCCAGCAGTCGACACCCTTCAGGGTATCTCGATACGCAGTATTTT. Translating gives CASSRHPSGYLDTQYF. The J gene is TRBJ2-3, the V gene TRBV27; tentatively, D is TRBD1 (5 bases). Germline loops: CDR1 MNHEY, CDR2 SMNVEV (reference sequence). V gave up 5 bases and J gave up 6 bases, with 21 bases separating them. CDR3 length equals 16 residues.

The J gene is TRBJ1-1, the V gene TRBV7-2; D gene ambiguous. CDR1 and CDR2 from the germline V gene are SGHTA and FQGNSA. V was pared by 5 bases and J by 0 bases, with 10 bases between. The CDR3 is made up of 14 amino acids. The CDR3 sequence: CASSPYRVNTEAFF. In DNA, the CDR3 is TGTGCCAGCAGCCCTTATCGGGTGAACACTGAAGCTTTCTTT.

The J gene is TRBJ1-5, the V gene TRBV5-8, with 7 nucleotides matching TRBD1. This CDR3 region has 15 residues. CDR1 and CDR2 (germline): SGHTS, YDEGEE. V shed 4 bases and J 6 bases; nucleotides not matched to a gene: 10. CDR3 loop: CASSLGQAGTQPQHF. The CDR3, as DNA: TGTGCCAGCAGCCTCGGACAGGCCGGCACTCAGCCCCAGCATTTT.

The rearrangement uses TRBV9 and TRBJ2-1, with D perhaps TRBD2 (5 bases). Per germline, CDR1 SGDLS and CDR2 YYNGEE. This CDR3 is 15 amino acids long. Trimming removed 2 bases at V and 3 bases at J, with 12 bases between. The CDR3 spells CASSVRLADYNEQFF. CDR3 DNA sequence: TGTGCCAGCAGCGTTCGGCTAGCAGACTACAATGAGCAGTTCTTC.

The chain is built from TRBV5-1 and TRBJ2-2, with D possibly TRBD1 on 6 matching bases. There are 14 residues in the CDR3. Trimming cost V 9 bases and J 3 bases, with 15 bases left between them. The germline V gene encodes CDR1 SGHRS and CDR2 YFSETQ. CDR3 in DNA: TGCGCCACCACTTCGCGGACAGACACCGGGGAGCTGTTTTTT. Translating gives CATTSRTDTGELFF.

This chain connects TRBV2 to TRBJ2-1; TRBD2 matches 13 bases. From germline, CDR1 is SNHLY and CDR2 FYNNEI. V dropped 4 bases and J dropped 7; count of bases not matched to a gene: 4. CDR3 length equals 15 residues. The CDR3, as DNA: TGTGCCAGCAGTGGACTAGCGGGGGGCTGGAATGAGCAGTTCTTC. This encodes CASSGLAGGWNEQFF.

This clone has a single count. The chain uses TRBV19 and TRBJ2-7; D is ambiguous. Germline loops: CDR1 LNHDA, CDR2 SQIVND (reference sequence). This CDR3 has 14 residues. The V gene lost 2 bases and the J gene lost 0 bases, with 8 bases spanning the gap. The CDR3 is CASSIYFSSYEQYF. The CDR3 DNA follows: TGTGCCAGTAGTATATACTTCAGCTCCTACGAGCAGTACTTC.

The chain recombines TRBV7-2 with TRBJ1-1; 7 bases match TRBD1. The germline CDR1 and CDR2 sequences are SGHTA and FQGNSA. J lost 2 bases, V lost 5 bases, and 8 bases had no gene match. This CDR3 comprises 15 residues. The CDR3 region is CASSQQGHSNTEAFF. CDR3 coding DNA: TGTGCCAGCAGCCAACAGGGGCATTCTAACACTGAAGCTTTCTTT.

The V call is TRBV6-6, the J call TRBJ1-1; D might be TRBD1 (5 bases). Trimming removed 8 bases from V and 5 bases from J, with 12 bases in between. Germline CDR1 is MNHNY and CDR2 is SVGAGI (reference sequence). The CDR3 runs to 12 residues. This CDR3 reads CASRGGTTEAFF. The CDR3 coding sequence is TGTGCCAGCCGGGGCGGGACTACTGAAGCTTTCTTT.

V gene TRBV15 combines with J gene TRBJ1-3; tentative D call: TRBD1 (5 bases). CDR1 LNHNV and CDR2 YYDKDF come from the germline V gene (reference sequence). The length of the CDR3 is 14 residues. The V gene lost 4 bases and the J gene lost 4 bases, with 11 bases spanning the gap. CDR3 nucleotides: TGTGCCACCAGCACCCGACGGGACGGAAACACCATATATTTT. It is translated as CATSTRRDGNTIYF.

The V call is TRBV5-1, the J call TRBJ2-7; TRBD1 agrees at 8 bases. J was trimmed by 4 bases and V by 3 bases; bases with no gene match: 6. Per germline, CDR1 SGHRS and CDR2 YFSETQ. This CDR3 spans 14 amino acids. In nucleotides, the CDR3 is TGCGCCAGCAGCTCGCAGGGGGCGCCTTACGAGCAGTACTTC. As protein: CASSSQGAPYEQYF.